This T cell receptor beta chain was recorded in a study of blood T cell repertoires in COVID-19. Overall study context: PBMCs, B-cell-depleted T cells, or T cells provided the cDNA or gDNA that made up the material.

In the authors' methods: Cell counts per sample came from amplifying reference gene primers. Repertoires were generated with immunoSEQ multiplex PCR, while TCRdb's copy carries only in-frame clones and drops some. The D gene and trimming were derived from the DNA, and the V and J assignments and clone size from that table. Of fewer than 250,000 clones listed, 82% were seen once; the top ten hold 4.7%. CDR3 size: 16 residues. J lost 4 bases, V lost 2 bases, and 7 bases had no gene match. Germline CDR1 is SGHTA and CDR2 is FQGNSA. The receptor was isolated from a woman aged 70 to 79 with acute or convalescent COVID-19. This rearrangement joins TRBV7-2 to TRBJ1-4; 7 nucleotides agree with TRBD1. Sequencing used peripheral blood. This CDR3 reads CASSLTLGQRNEKLFF. The DNA of the CDR3 is TGTGCCAGCAGCTTAACCCTGGGACAGCGTAATGAAAAACTGTTTTTT. The whole variable domain, remainder taken from reference TRBV7-2 and TRBJ1-4, is GAGVSQSPSNKVTEKGKDVELRCDPISGHTALYWYRQSLGQGLEFLIYFQGNSAPDKSGLPSDRFSAERTGGSVSTLTIQRTQQEDSAVYLCASSLTLGQRNEKLFFGSGTQLSVL.